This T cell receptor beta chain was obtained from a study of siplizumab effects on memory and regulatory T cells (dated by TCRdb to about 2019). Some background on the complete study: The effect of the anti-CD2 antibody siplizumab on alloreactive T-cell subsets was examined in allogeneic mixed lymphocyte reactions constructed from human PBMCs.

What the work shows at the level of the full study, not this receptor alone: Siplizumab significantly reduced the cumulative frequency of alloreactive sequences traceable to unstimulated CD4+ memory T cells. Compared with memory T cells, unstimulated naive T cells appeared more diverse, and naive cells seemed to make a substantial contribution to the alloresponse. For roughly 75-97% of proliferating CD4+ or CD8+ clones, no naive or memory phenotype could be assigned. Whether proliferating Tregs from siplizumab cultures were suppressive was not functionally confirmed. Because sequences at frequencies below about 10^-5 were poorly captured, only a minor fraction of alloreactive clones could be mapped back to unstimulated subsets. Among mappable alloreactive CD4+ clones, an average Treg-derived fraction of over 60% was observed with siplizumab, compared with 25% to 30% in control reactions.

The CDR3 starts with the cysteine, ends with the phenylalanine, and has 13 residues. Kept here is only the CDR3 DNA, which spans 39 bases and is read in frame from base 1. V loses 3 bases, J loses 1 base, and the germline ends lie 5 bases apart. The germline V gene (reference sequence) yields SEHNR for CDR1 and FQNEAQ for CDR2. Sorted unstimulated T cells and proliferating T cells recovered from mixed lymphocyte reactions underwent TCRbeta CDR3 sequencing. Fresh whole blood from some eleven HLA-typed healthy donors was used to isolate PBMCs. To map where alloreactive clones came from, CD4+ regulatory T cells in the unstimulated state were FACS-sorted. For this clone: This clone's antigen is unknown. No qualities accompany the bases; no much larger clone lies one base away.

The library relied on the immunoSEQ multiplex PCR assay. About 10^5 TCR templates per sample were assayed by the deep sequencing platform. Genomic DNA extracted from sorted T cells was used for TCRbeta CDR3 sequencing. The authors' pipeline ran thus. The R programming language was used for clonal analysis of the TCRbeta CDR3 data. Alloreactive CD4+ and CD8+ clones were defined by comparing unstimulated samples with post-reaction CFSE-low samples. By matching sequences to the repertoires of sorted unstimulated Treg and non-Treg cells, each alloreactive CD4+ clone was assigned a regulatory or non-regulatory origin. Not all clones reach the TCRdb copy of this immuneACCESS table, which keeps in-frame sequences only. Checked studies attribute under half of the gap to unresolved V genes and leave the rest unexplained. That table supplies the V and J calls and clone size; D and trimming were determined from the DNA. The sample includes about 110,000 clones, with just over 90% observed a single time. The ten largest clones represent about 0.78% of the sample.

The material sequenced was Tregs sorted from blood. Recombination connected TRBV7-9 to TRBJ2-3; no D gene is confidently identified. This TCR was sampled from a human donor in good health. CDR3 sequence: CASSFPGTDTQYF. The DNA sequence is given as TGTGCCAGCAGCTTTCCAGGCACAGATACGCAGTATTTT.